Listed below are T cell receptor beta chains from one sample, sequenced in a study of T cell responses to AZD1222 COVID-19 vaccine. Assay: immunoSEQ multiplex PCR; the TCRdb copy retains only in-frame clones and omits some. The data show 95,000 or so clones, 85% to 90% seen once. The sequenced sample was peripheral blood, obtained on day 0 of MenACWY control vaccination. The receptors stem from an adult in good health. Both conserved end residues are part of each CDR3. The D gene is left open where the match is weak. A clone size is listed for some rows: how often the clone was seen (once, few, many), or a class if it is expanded.

TRBV5-1	-	-	TRBJ2-1	CASIEDNSYNEQFF	TGCGCCAGCATTGAGGACAACTCCTACAATGAGCAGTTCTTC
TRBV19	-	-	TRBJ2-1	CATQRTTIHNEQFF	TGTGCCACCCAACGGACCACCATCCACAATGAGCAGTTCTTC
TRBV5-4	TRBD2	-	TRBJ2-7	CASSFPGLAAAEQYF	TGTGCCAGCAGCTTTCCGGGACTAGCGGCAGCGGAGCAGTACTTC
TRBV7-2	-	-	TRBJ1-2	CASSLEQNYGYTF	TGTGCCAGCAGCTTAGAACAGAACTATGGCTACACCTTC
TRBV12-3/TRBV12-4	-	-	TRBJ2-2	CASSLADTGELFF	TGTGCCAGCAGTTTAGCGGACACCGGGGAGCTGTTTTTT
TRBV7-2	TRBD2	-	TRBJ2-7	CASSLVPPSGGNSYEQYF	TGTGCCAGCAGCTTAGTTCCCCCTAGCGGGGGGAACTCCTACGAGCAGTACTTC
TRBV25-1	-	-	TRBJ2-5	CASSREQGFQETQYF	TGTGCCAGCAGTCGGGAACAGGGCTTCCAAGAGACCCAGTACTTC
TRBV28	-	-	TRBJ2-7	CASSLRGLRGYEQYF	TGTGCCAGCAGTTTACGGGGTCTACGGGGGTACGAGCAGTACTTC
TRBV10-3	-	-	TRBJ2-7	CAISESPDGEQYF	TGTGCCATCAGTGAGTCCCCGGACGGAGAGCAGTACTTC
TRBV5-4	-	once	TRBJ1-1	CASSLKGGLNTEAFF	TGTGCCAGCAGCTTGAAGGGGGGCCTGAACACTGAAGCTTTCTTT
TRBV7-3	TRBD1	-	TRBJ1-2	CASSSPGQGHGYTF	TGTGCCAGCAGCTCCCCGGGACAGGGTCATGGCTACACCTTC
TRBV2	-	-	TRBJ2-1	CASSESGSSYNEQFF	TGTGCCAGCAGTGAAAGCGGAAGCTCCTACAATGAGCAGTTCTTC
TRBV20-1	-	-	TRBJ1-2	CSASLQGLNGYTF	TGCAGTGCTAGTCTCCAGGGGTTGAATGGCTACACCTTC
TRBV6-6	TRBD2	-	TRBJ2-7	CASTLTSGEWEQYF	TGTGCCAGCACCCTTACTAGCGGGGAATGGGAGCAGTACTTC
TRBV4-1	-	-	TRBJ2-1	CASSQEGQIEQFF	TGCGCCAGCAGCCAAGAAGGGCAGATTGAGCAGTTCTTC
TRBV18	TRBD1	-	TRBJ1-2	CASSPKDRGVLGGYTF	TGTGCCAGCTCACCAAAGGACAGGGGGGTCCTGGGTGGCTACACCTTC
TRBV4-1	-	-	TRBJ2-3	CASSPRASTDTQYF	TGCGCCAGCAGCCCAAGGGCTAGCACAGATACGCAGTATTTT
TRBV12-5	-	-	TRBJ1-6	CASGLAPRAYLHF	TGTGCTAGTGGTTTGGCTCCCAGGGCGTACCTCCACTTT
TRBV7-2	TRBD1	-	TRBJ1-2	CASSLGTGSDGYTF	TGTGCCAGCAGCTTAGGGACAGGGAGTGATGGCTACACCTTC
TRBV27	-	-	TRBJ1-6	CASKVALAADSPLHF	TGTGCCAGCAAGGTAGCACTAGCTGCGGATTCACCCCTCCACTTT
TRBV5-1	-	-	TRBJ2-6	CASNFASSSGANVLTF	TGCGCCAGCAACTTCGCTTCAAGCTCTGGGGCCAACGTCCTGACTTTC
TRBV18	-	-	TRBJ1-3	CASSPKGAGNTIYF	TGTGCCAGCTCACCAAAGGGGGCTGGAAACACCATATATTTT
TRBV10-2	-	-	TRBJ1-6	CASSGGTNNSPLHF	TGCGCCAGCAGTGGTGGGACGAATAATTCACCCCTCCACTTT
TRBV6-5	-	-	TRBJ1-2	CASSPTEVYGYTF	TGTGCCAGCAGCCCGACTGAGGTCTATGGCTACACCTTC
TRBV19	TRBD1	-	TRBJ1-5	CASSGDRGRNQPQHF	TGTGCCAGTAGTGGAGACAGGGGCCGCAATCAGCCCCAGCATTTT